The subject of this entry is one TCR beta chain. Its antigen remains unknown. A junction end diverges from the germline sequence, so it may reflect a read error. These donors, healthy bone marrow donors, were studied. The CDR3 spans 11 residues. Looked up from germline, CDR1 is GTSNPN and CDR2 is SVGIG (reference sequence). 13 Jbeta primers and 60 Vbeta primers were used for the PCR. The data were produced by immunoSEQ multiplex PCR, yet TCRdb's version contains in-frame clones alone and is incomplete. The repertoire consists of about 130,000 clones, with approximately 85% occurring once and the leading ten covering about 11%. This sample was taken from a study of cytomegalovirus exposure and HLA in healthy donors. Whole-study findings and limits: Later analysis associated a missense DCLRE1C variant with TCR beta V- and J-gene trimming.

Sequencing was carried out using PBMCs. This sequence joins TRBV30 and TRBJ1-4, with TRBD1 as a possible D gene (5 bases). This TCR came from a male donor in good health and CMV-seropositive. The CDR3 coding sequence is TGTGCCTGGAGTGTTGGGGGGAAAATGGGGTGG. Translation: CAWSVGGKMGW.